The entry that follows covers one T cell receptor beta chain sequence. The record originates from a study of T cells after yellow fever vaccination. V lost 7 bases and J 5 bases, leaving 26 bases between the germline ends. Germline V gene data show CDR1 as MNHNS and CDR2 as SASEGT. This CDR3 contains 17 residues. A single record per CDR3 protein comes from TCRdb applying MiXCR to the 5' RACE reads. This table has 46,000 or so distinct CDR3 sequences, 5% to 7% appearing once. This TCR was recovered from a young man who received the YFV17D yellow fever vaccine. This sequence joins TRBV6-1 and TRBJ2-5; D possibly matches TRBD1 or TRBD2 (7 bases each). The sequencing here drew on PBMCs, either bulk or a sorted T-cell subset (CD4+, CD8+, memory, or dextramer-sorted; not recorded which), taken 45 days after the yellow fever booster vaccination. The CDR3 here is CASTSGGGRAKQETQYF. CDR3 coding DNA: TGTGCCAGCACCTCAGGGGGGGGGAGGGCCAAGCAGGAGACCCAGTACTTC.